This paragraph covers one T cell receptor (beta chain) sequence. Its antigen is as yet unknown. The CDR3 has 15 residues. Germline V CDR1 and CDR2: SEHNR, FQNEAQ (reference sequence). V was clipped by 0 bases and J by 3 bases, with 10 bases between them. The data were obtained in a study of cytomegalovirus exposure and HLA in healthy donors. Study details: Unique TCRs numbering roughly 85 million, obtained from HLA-typed donors, made up an early data release.

Findings and limits, study-wide: The study had only CMV serostatus as immune exposure information. Reports showed the classifier diagnosing cytomegalovirus status with high specificity and sensitivity.

Primers for the PCR totalled 60 Vbeta and 13 Jbeta. Here immunoSEQ multiplex PCR was the method, and the copy in TCRdb shows in-frame clones only, minus some. Of 100,000 to 150,000 clones detected, roughly 80% appear once; the ten largest clones hold 0.95% to 1.5%. The J gene is TRBJ2-3, the V gene TRBV7-9; possible D gene TRBD2, 6 bases. The TCR was taken from a boy younger than 18 in good health and CMV-seronegative. What was sequenced was PBMCs. The CDR3 spells CASSLAGGMTDTQYF. The CDR3 DNA sequence: TGTGCCAGCAGCTTAGCGGGAGGCATGACAGATACGCAGTATTTT.